This TCR beta chain was captured in a study of T-cell memory formation after mild COVID-19. The wider study: Each donor largely had its own TCR clusters. Study-wide results and limits: Memory cells collected pre-infection included some clones that later responded, suggesting cross-reactive memory joined.

The CDR3 is 16 amino acids. The V gene's germline CDR1 is SGHKS and CDR2 YYEKEE (reference sequence). V dropped 0 bases and J dropped 2 bases, with 9 bases sitting between them. The authors produced TCR alpha and TCR beta cDNA libraries with sample barcodes and UMIs by 5'RACE using constant-segment primers. A single record per CDR3 protein comes from TCRdb applying MiXCR to the 5' RACE reads. The table lists fewer than 700,000 distinct CDR3 sequences, roughly 18% of them singletons. This clonotype appeared a few times. Antigen specificity is unknown. This sequence originates from an adult woman who had mild COVID-19 (a few samples of this study predate the infection). Cell type and time point are not known. This chain connects TRBV5-5 to TRBJ2-6; D is perhaps TRBD2 (5 bases). Sequencing used PBMCs or a T cell subset sorted from them (not recorded which). The CDR3 sequence is CASSLDGGAGANVLTF. The CDR3 nucleotides are TGTGCCAGCAGCTTGGATGGAGGCGCTGGGGCCAACGTCCTGACTTTC.